Below are 26 T cell receptor beta chains sequenced from a single sample in a study of T cells after yellow fever vaccination. MiXCR was run by TCRdb on the 5' RACE reads, yielding one entry per CDR3 protein. The sample holds 620,000 or so distinct CDR3 sequences, roughly an eighth seen once. The specimen comprised PBMCs, sampled on the day of the yellow fever booster vaccination. The receptors were gathered from a man aged 25 to 40 who received the YFV17D yellow fever vaccine.

This clonotype has a handful of counts. This chain joins TRBV6-1 and TRBJ2-7; TRBD2 is a possible D gene (8 bases). V was trimmed by 6 bases and J by 8 bases, leaving 17 bases between them. Germline assignment: CDR1 MNHNS and CDR2 SASEGT. The CDR3 is 13 residues long. The CDR3 spells CASSPGRGHKQYF. CDR3 DNA: TGTGCCAGCAGCCCCGGGAGGGGGCATAAGCAGTACTTC.

The chain uses TRBV29-1 and TRBJ2-1, with TRBD1 matching 7 bases. The ends lost 7 bases at V and 0 bases at J; junction bases unmatched: 21. This CDR3 has 19 residues. Germline CDR1 reads SQVTM; CDR2 reads ANQGSEA. CDR3 coding DNA: TGCAGCGCACATATAAGTGAGGGGGCTCCGACCCGCTCCTACAATGAGCAGTTCTTC. It specifies CSAHISEGAPTRSYNEQFF.

This clonotype was detected many times. CDR3 nucleotide sequence: TGCGCCAGCAGCGGGGGACGGTCTCCCTCCTACGAGCAGTACTTC. It is translated as CASSGGRSPSYEQYF. This rearrangement joins TRBV5-1 to TRBJ2-7, with D possibly called TRBD1 or TRBD2 (5 bases each). V dropped 4 bases and J dropped 0 bases, with 14 bases sitting between them. There are 15 residues in the CDR3. Germline values: CDR1 SGHRS, CDR2 YFSETQ.

A note on this clonotype: A much larger clone sits a single nucleotide away, making a read error possible. V is TRBV6-2 or TRBV6-3 and J is TRBJ2-4, with D uncertain. Germline-derived CDR1 and CDR2 are MNHEY and SVGEGT. V dropped 4 bases and J dropped 0 bases, with 13 bases sitting between them. The CDR3 is made up of 16 amino acids. This CDR3 is CASSFSVETAKNIQYF. CDR3 in DNA: TGTGCCAGCAGTTTCTCGGTCGAGACAGCCAAAAACATTCAGTACTTC.

In this sample, this clonotype turned up once. This chain joins TRBV9 and TRBJ2-7; D is unresolved. The V end was cut by 2 bases, the J end by 3 bases, with 9 bases between. Germline loops: CDR1 SGDLS, CDR2 YYNGEE. The length of the CDR3 is 13 residues. This CDR3 reads CASSVTAVYEQYF. The CDR3 DNA is TGTGCCAGCAGCGTCACCGCGGTCTACGAGCAGTACTTC.

This clonotype was seen repeatedly, ten times or more. The V and J genes are TRBV12-3 or TRBV12-4 and TRBJ2-2; 8 nucleotides match TRBD2. The CDR3 is 16 residues long. The ends lost 3 bases at V and 2 bases at J; junction bases unmatched: 5. The CDR3 DNA is TGTGCCAGCAGTTTTTTCGGGGGGGGTAACACCGGGGAGCTGTTTTTT. This gives the protein CASSFFGGGNTGELFF.

This clonotype was seen only a few times. V usage is TRBV5-1 and J usage is TRBJ2-1; D call uncertain. The CDR3 has 13 residues. V dropped 4 bases and J dropped 2 bases, with 7 bases sitting between them. Germline-derived CDR1 and CDR2 are SGHRS and YFSETQ. The CDR3 DNA is TGCGCCAGCAGCGAAAGTGCCTACAATGAGCAGTTCTTC. Its protein is CASSESAYNEQFF.

The J gene is TRBJ2-3, the V gene TRBV7-2; D tentatively reads TRBD1 or TRBD2 (5 bases each). V was clipped by 6 bases and J by 5 bases, with 18 bases between them. CDR1 SGHTA and CDR2 FQGNSA come from the germline V gene. The CDR3 is 15 residues long. The CDR3 nucleotides read TGTGCCAGCAGTCGGAGCGGAACAAGGGGAGATACGCAGTATTTT. This codes for CASSRSGTRGDTQYF.

This clonotype was counted many times. The V and J genes are TRBV20-1 and TRBJ2-5, with D maybe TRBD2 (5 bases). V dropped 3 bases and J dropped 2 bases, with 7 bases sitting between them. The germline V gene has CDR1 DFQATT and CDR2 SNEGSKA (reference sequence). This CDR3 has 12 amino acids. CDR3 region: CSASGEQETQYF. For the CDR3, the DNA is TGCAGTGCTAGTGGGGAGCAAGAGACCCAGTACTTC.

The rearrangement links TRBV7-2 to TRBJ1-2, with D perhaps matching TRBD1 (5 bases). The CDR3 totals 14 residues. Trimming left V 5 bases short and J 2 bases short, with 12 bases between. Germline CDR1 is SGHTA and CDR2 is FQGNSA. The CDR3, as DNA: TGTGCCAGCAGCCCCGGCAGGGAGAACTATGGCTACACCTTC. It codes for CASSPGRENYGYTF.

This clonotype was picked up many times. The V and J genes are TRBV12-3 or TRBV12-4 and TRBJ2-1; D unresolved. V lost 2 bases and J 7 bases, leaving 9 bases between the germline ends. The CDR3 has 13 amino acids. For the CDR3, the DNA is TGTGCCAGCAGTTTACAATACGGGAATGAGCAGTTCTTC. This codes for CASSLQYGNEQFF.

The gene calls are TRBV12-3 or TRBV12-4 and TRBJ2-3; D is uncertain. The CDR3 totals 17 residues. The V end lost 3 bases, the J end lost 0 bases, and 16 bases lay between the germline ends. The CDR3 coding sequence is TGTGCCAGCAGTTTGTCGGTCAGTGACTCTAGCACAGATACGCAGTATTTT. As protein: CASSLSVSDSSTDTQYF.

This clonotype was seen only a few times. The gene calls are TRBV20-1 and TRBJ2-4; D is possibly TRBD1 (6 bases). Germline V gene data show CDR1 as DFQATT and CDR2 as SNEGSKA (reference sequence). The CDR3 is 15 amino acids. Trimming removed 2 bases at V and 2 bases at J, with 13 bases between. The CDR3 loop reads CSARPLDRTKNIQYF. The CDR3 DNA sequence: TGCAGTGCTAGACCTCTGGACAGAACCAAAAACATTCAGTACTTC.

In its sample, this clonotype was seen a few times. This CDR3 reads CASSLAPLGANTEAFF. Written as DNA, the CDR3 is TGCGCCAGCAGCTTGGCCCCCCTGGGGGCGAACACTGAAGCTTTCTTT. This rearrangement joins TRBV5-1 to TRBJ1-1; D possibly corresponds to TRBD1 (6 bases). Trimming pared 0 bases from V and 1 base from J, leaving 13 bases between. The CDR3 contains 16 residues. CDR1 and CDR2 from the germline V gene are SGHRS and YFSETQ.

This chain connects TRBV5-4 to TRBJ2-5, with 10 nucleotides matching TRBD1. The CDR3 is made up of 15 amino acids. The trim removed 3 bases at V and 4 bases at J, leaving 6 bases unmatched. Germline CDR1 SGHNT, CDR2 YYREEE (reference sequence). In nucleotides, the CDR3 is TGTGCCAGCAGCTCCCCGGACAGGGGGGGAGAGACCCAGTACTTC. Residues: CASSSPDRGGETQYF. The variable domain in full, completed from reference TRBV5-4 and TRBJ2-5, reads ETGVTQSPTHLIKTRGQQVTLRCSSQSGHNTVSWYQQALGQGPQFIFQYYREEENGRGNFPPRFSGLQFPNYSSELNVNALELDDSALYLCASSSPDRGGETQYFGPGTRLLVL.

This clonotype has only one observation. The chain has TRBV7-2 and TRBJ2-5; 8 bases are a match to TRBD2. Germline loops: CDR1 SGHTA, CDR2 FQGNSA. V was clipped by 2 bases and J by 5 bases; unmatched bases: 10. CDR3 length: 16 amino acids. CDR3 DNA sequence: TGTGCCAGCAGCTTAATGTCCGTACCGGGGGGGGAGACCCAGTACTTC. It translates to CASSLMSVPGGETQYF.

The sample holds a few counts of this clonotype. The chain combines TRBV15 with TRBJ1-4; D is perhaps TRBD1 (5 bases). This CDR3 comprises 16 residues. Trimming shortened V by 0 bases and J by 7 bases, and 15 bases separated the two germline ends. The germline V gene has CDR1 LNHNV and CDR2 YYDKDF (reference sequence). CDR3 residues: CATSRDGGFRPEKLFF. In DNA form, the CDR3 reads TGTGCCACCAGCAGAGATGGGGGTTTCAGGCCTGAAAAACTGTTTTTT. Looking up the rest from reference TRBV15 and TRBJ1-4 gives the full variable domain: DAMVIQNPRYQVTQFGKPVTLSCSQTLNHNVMYWYQQKSSQAPKLLFHYYDKDFNNEADTPDNFQSRRPNTSFCFLDIRSPGLGDTAMYLCATSRDGGFRPEKLFFGSGTQLSVL.

The table lists this clonotype with many counts. The V call is TRBV5-6, the J call TRBJ1-4, with TRBD1 matching 8 bases. The V gene's germline CDR1 is SGHDT and CDR2 YYEEEE. Trimming removed 4 bases from V and 6 bases from J; junction bases left unmatched: 8. The CDR3 covers 15 residues. The CDR3 reads CASSRFGQGDEKLFF. Written as DNA, the CDR3 is TGTGCCAGCAGCCGATTCGGACAGGGTGATGAAAAACTGTTTTTT. Looking up the rest from reference TRBV5-6 and TRBJ1-4 gives the full variable domain: DAGVTQSPTHLIKTRGQQVTLRCSPKSGHDTVSWYQQALGQGPQFIFQYYEEEERQRGNFPDRFSGHQFPNYSSELNVNALLLGDSALYLCASSRFGQGDEKLFFGSGTQLSVL.

V usage is TRBV5-1 and J usage is TRBJ2-6, with D possibly TRBD2 on 5 matching bases. The CDR3 covers 13 residues. Deletions cut 9 bases from V and 3 bases from J, with 10 bases between. CDR1 and CDR2 (germline): SGHRS, YFSETQ. The CDR3 region has the DNA TGCGCCACCGATACTAGTGGGGCCAACGTCCTGACTTTC. This encodes CATDTSGANVLTF.

Of note for this clonotype: One end of the junction varies from germline; a read error may be responsible. The V and J genes are TRBV20-1 and TRBJ1-4; 10 positions match TRBD1. The CDR3 length is 16 residues. Germline loops: CDR1 DFQATT, CDR2 SNEGSKA (reference sequence). In nucleotides, the CDR3 is TGCTGTGCTAGAGATCTAGACAGGGGGCGTAACGAAAAACTGTTTTTT. It translates to CCARDLDRGRNEKLFF.

The chain is built from TRBV12-3 or TRBV12-4 and TRBJ2-7; 9 bases line up with TRBD1. The CDR3 has 13 amino acids. Unmatched junction bases numbered 8, after V lost 5 bases and J lost 9 bases. CDR3 sequence reads: CASSPTGTGRQYF. CDR3 bases: TGTGCCAGCAGTCCTACCGGGACAGGGCGGCAGTACTTC.

The genes are TRBV9 and TRBJ2-1; 10 nucleotides line up with TRBD2. The V gene end was trimmed by 7 bases and the J gene end by 6 bases; junction bases not matched to a gene: 13. The CDR3 contains 16 residues. Per the germline V gene, CDR1 is SGDLS and CDR2 is YYNGEE. Here the CDR3 DNA reads TGTGCCAGCTCACCAGTCCTGGGACTAGCGACCAATGAGCAGTTCTTC. Translated: CASSPVLGLATNEQFF.

The gene calls are TRBV9 and TRBJ1-4; D unclear. The germline CDR1 and CDR2 sequences are SGDLS and YYNGEE. With 0 bases removed from V and 5 bases from J, the gap between germline ends came to 2 bases. There are 12 residues in the CDR3. The CDR3 is CASSVGNEKLFF. The DNA for the CDR3 is TGTGCCAGCAGCGTAGGGAATGAAAAACTGTTTTTT. Filled out from reference TRBV9 and TRBJ1-4, the complete variable domain reads DSGVTQTPKHLITATGQRVTLRCSPRSGDLSVYWYQQSLDQGLQFLIQYYNGEERAKGNILERFSAQQFPDLHSELNLSSLELGDSALYFCASSVGNEKLFFGSGTQLSVL.

This clonotype was seen more than once but under ten times. This chain connects TRBV6-5 to TRBJ1-3; no clear D gene. CDR1 is MNHEY and CDR2 is SVGAGI in the germline V gene. Trimming left V 2 bases short and J 2 bases short, with 13 bases between. The CDR3 extends over 16 amino acids. DNA for the CDR3: TGTGCCAGCAGTTACGGTGGGAAGGCGACTGGAAACACCATATATTTT. Encoded protein: CASSYGGKATGNTIYF.

The chain joins TRBV7-2 to TRBJ2-7, with no clear D. The V end lost 5 bases, the J end lost 4 bases, and 15 bases lay between the germline ends. The CDR3 sequence is 14 residues long. The V gene's germline CDR1 is SGHTA and CDR2 FQGNSA. CDR3 in DNA: TGTGCCAGCAGCCTCTCTAAGGGTCTTTACGAGCAGTACTTC. It is translated as CASSLSKGLYEQYF.

This sequence joins TRBV5-1 and TRBJ1-1; 8 positions agree with TRBD1. Per germline, CDR1 SGHRS and CDR2 YFSETQ. The CDR3 totals 15 residues. V trimming: 1 base; J trimming: 0 bases; junction bases outside the gene matches: 2. The CDR3 loop reads CASSLQGAVNTEAFF. DNA of the CDR3: TGCGCCAGCAGCTTGCAGGGGGCTGTGAACACTGAAGCTTTCTTT.